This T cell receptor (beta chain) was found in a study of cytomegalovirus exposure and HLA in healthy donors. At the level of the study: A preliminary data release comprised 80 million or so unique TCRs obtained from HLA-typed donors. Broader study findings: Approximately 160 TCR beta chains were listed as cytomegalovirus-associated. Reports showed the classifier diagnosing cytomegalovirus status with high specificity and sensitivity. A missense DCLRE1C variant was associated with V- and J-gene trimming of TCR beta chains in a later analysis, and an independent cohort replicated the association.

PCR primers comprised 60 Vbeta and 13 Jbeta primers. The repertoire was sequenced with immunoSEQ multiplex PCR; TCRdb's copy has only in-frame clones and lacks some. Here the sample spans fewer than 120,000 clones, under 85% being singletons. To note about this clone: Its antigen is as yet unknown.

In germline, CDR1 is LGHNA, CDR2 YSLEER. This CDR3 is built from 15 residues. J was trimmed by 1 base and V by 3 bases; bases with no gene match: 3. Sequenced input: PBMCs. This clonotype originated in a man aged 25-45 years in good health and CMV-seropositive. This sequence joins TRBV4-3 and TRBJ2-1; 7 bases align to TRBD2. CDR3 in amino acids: CASSQSGASYNEQFF. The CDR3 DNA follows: TGCGCCAGCAGCCAGAGCGGGGCATCCTACAATGAGCAGTTCTTC.